Presented here are 15 T cell receptor beta chains from one specimen sequenced in a study of cytomegalovirus exposure and HLA in healthy donors. PCR involved 60 Vbeta and 13 Jbeta primers. Some clones are missing from TCRdb's copy, which holds only in-frame ones; the method was immunoSEQ multiplex PCR. The sample holds roughly 130,000 clones; just over 65% are singletons and the top ten take 6.5%. The sequenced material came from PBMCs. The receptors stem from an older woman in good health and CMV-seronegative.

J is TRBJ2-2 and V is TRBV19; 9 bases agree with TRBD1. The length of the CDR3 is 16 residues. The V and J ends lost 4 bases and 3 bases, in that order; junction bases with no gene match: 6. Germline CDR1 LNHDA, CDR2 SQIVND (reference sequence). The CDR3 is CASSTDRGRHTGELFF. The CDR3, as DNA: TGTGCCAGTAGTACTGACAGGGGGAGGCACACCGGGGAGCTGTTTTTT.

This chain links TRBV5-1 with TRBJ1-1, with 7 bases that match TRBD1. CDR1 and CDR2 from the germline V gene are SGHRS and YFSETQ. Unmatched junction bases numbered 9, after V lost 4 bases and J lost 6 bases. The CDR3 totals 14 residues. The CDR3 nucleotides read TGCGCCAGCAGCACCCTACAGGGGAGGTCTGAAGCTTTCTTT. Amino acid sequence: CASSTLQGRSEAFF.

This clone was observed a single time. The chain links TRBV4-3 to TRBJ1-3; D remains ambiguous. V lost 1 base and J lost 4, with 5 bases in between. The CDR3 contains 13 residues. The germline gives CDR1 LGHNA, CDR2 YSLEER. The DNA of the CDR3 is TGCGCCAGCAGCCAAGTAGCAGGAAACACCATATATTTT. It is translated as CASSQVAGNTIYF.

The chain links TRBV9 to TRBJ2-7; 10 nucleotides line up with TRBD1. Germline trimming cut 0 bases from V and 7 bases from J; bases unmatched to any gene: 10. CDR3 length equals 16 residues. Per germline, CDR1 SGDLS and CDR2 YYNGEE. CDR3 region: CASSVGRDRGLGEQYF. CDR3 DNA: TGTGCCAGCAGCGTAGGTCGGGACAGGGGATTGGGGGAGCAGTACTTC. Supplemented by reference TRBV9 and TRBJ2-7, the full variable domain reads DSGVTQTPKHLITATGQRVTLRCSPRSGDLSVYWYQQSLDQGLQFLIQYYNGEERAKGNILERFSAQQFPDLHSELNLSSLELGDSALYFCASSVGRDRGLGEQYFGPGTRLTVT.

The chain carries TRBV7-9 and TRBJ2-7; 11 bases are shared with TRBD2. The germline V gene has CDR1 SEHNR and CDR2 FQNEAQ (reference sequence). The CDR3 has 16 amino acids. V shed 5 bases and J 4 bases; nucleotides not matched to a gene: 10. In DNA, the CDR3 is TGTGCCAGCAGCCTACTAGCGGGGGCGGCTTTGTACGAGCAGTACTTC. It codes for CASSLLAGAALYEQYF.

In its sample, this clone was seen a few times. The rearrangement uses TRBV28 and TRBJ1-1; no firm D call. The CDR3 spans 12 residues. Germline CDR1 and CDR2: MDHEN and SYDVKM. The V end lost 7 bases, the J end lost 3 bases, and 9 bases lay between the germline ends. The CDR3 bases are TGTGCCAGCAAGTGGGCGTACACTGAAGCTTTCTTT. As protein: CASKWAYTEAFF. The full variable domain, with the rest looked up from reference TRBV28 and TRBJ1-1, is DVKVTQSSRYLVKRTGEKVFLECVQDMDHENMFWYRQDPGLGLRLIYFSYDVKMKEKGDIPEGYSVSREKKERFSLILESASTNQTSMYLCASKWAYTEAFFGQGTRLTVV.

The V call is TRBV7-2, the J call TRBJ1-1; TRBD1 is a possible D gene (5 bases). Deletions cut 0 bases from V and 0 bases from J, with 17 bases between. Germline CDR1 is SGHTA and CDR2 is FQGNSA. CDR3 length equals 18 residues. The CDR3 region is CASSLADAGGDMNTEAFF. The CDR3 nucleotides are TGTGCCAGCAGCTTAGCCGACGCGGGGGGGGATATGAACACTGAAGCTTTCTTT.

The J gene is TRBJ2-1, the V gene TRBV7-9; maybe TRBD1 (6 bases). V was cut by 6 bases and J by 4 bases, with 10 bases left in between. The CDR3 length is 13 residues. CDR1 and CDR2 from the germline V gene are SEHNR and FQNEAQ (reference sequence). CDR3 amino acids: CASSGGGYNEQFF. The CDR3, as DNA: TGTGCCAGCAGTGGGGGCGGGTACAATGAGCAGTTCTTC.

This sequence joins TRBV5-1 and TRBJ1-3; the D gene is possibly TRBD1 (5 bases). Germline V lookup: CDR1 SGHRS, CDR2 YFSETQ. This CDR3 region has 17 residues. V lost 0 bases to trimming and J lost 2 bases, with 15 bases between them. CDR3 sequence (DNA): TGCGCCAGCAGCTTGGGGCCCCAGGGTGGGGCTGGAAACACCATATATTTT. Its translation is CASSLGPQGGAGNTIYF.

The V and J genes are TRBV6-6 and TRBJ2-5; D is possibly TRBD2 (7 bases). Germline lookup yields CDR1 MNHNY and CDR2 SVGAGI (reference sequence). This CDR3 is 15 amino acids long. V was shortened by 2 bases and J by 2 bases, with 12 bases between the two germline ends. The DNA for the CDR3 is TGTGCCAGCAGTTACATCAGGGGAGGGCAAGAGACCCAGTACTTC. As protein: CASSYIRGGQETQYF.

The rearrangement joins TRBV7-9 to TRBJ1-1; D is possibly TRBD1 (5 bases). The CDR3 extends over 14 amino acids. Trimming removed 5 bases at V and 5 bases at J, with 15 bases between. Germline V gives CDR1 SEHNR, CDR2 FQNEAQ (reference sequence). The CDR3 loop is CASSPPLQATEAFF. CDR3 coding DNA: TGTGCCAGCAGCCCTCCGCTACAGGCGACTGAAGCTTTCTTT. Full variable domain (missing parts from reference TRBV7-9 and TRBJ1-1): DTGVSQNPRHKITKRGQNVTFRCDPISEHNRLYWYRQTLGQGPEFLTYFQNEAQLEKSRLLSDRFSAERPKGSFSTLEIQRTEQGDSAMYLCASSPPLQATEAFFGQGTRLTVV.

This clone was seen a few times. The V and J genes are TRBV2 and TRBJ1-5; the D is unclear. CDR3 length equals 14 residues. The V and J ends lost 7 bases and 4 bases respectively, with 14 bases between them. CDR1 and CDR2 (germline): SNHLY, FYNNEI. The CDR3 DNA reads as TGTGCCAGCACCCCCATGACACCGAATCAGCCCCAGCATTTT. This translates into CASTPMTPNQPQHF. The full variable domain, with the rest looked up from reference TRBV2 and TRBJ1-5, is EPEVTQTPSHQVTQMGQEVILRCVPISNHLYFYWYRQILGQKVEFLVSFYNNEISEKSEIFDDQFSVERPDGSNFTLKIRSTKLEDSAMYFCASTPMTPNQPQHFGDGTRLSIL.

The V gene is TRBV5-8, the J gene TRBJ2-3; possible D gene TRBD2, 5 bases. CDR1 and CDR2 from the germline V gene are SGHTS and YDEGEE. The V end was cut by 7 bases, the J end by 4 bases, with 10 bases between. CDR3 length: 12 amino acids. CDR3 in DNA: TGTGCCAGCGGCGGACTGGCAGATACGCAGTATTTT. As protein: CASGGLADTQYF.

The CDR3 reads CASTHDPGGAADTQYF. CDR3 DNA sequence: TGTGCCAGCACCCACGATCCGGGGGGGGCGGCAGATACGCAGTATTTT. The chain has TRBV5-8 and TRBJ2-3; 8 bases map to TRBD2. Germline V gene sequence: CDR1 SGHTS, CDR2 YDEGEE. The length of the CDR3 is 16 residues. After removal of 6 bases from V and 4 bases from J, the junction contained 13 bases not matched to a gene.

This clone is a singleton in its sample. The chain has TRBV27 and TRBJ1-2; tentative D call: TRBD1 (6 bases). Trimming cost V 6 bases and J 3 bases, with 8 bases left between them. Germline assignment: CDR1 MNHEY and CDR2 SMNVEV (reference sequence). This CDR3 comprises 12 residues. The CDR3 DNA reads as TGTGCCAGCAGGGACAGATACTATGGCTACACCTTC. It specifies CASRDRYYGYTF.